The 29 T cell receptor beta chains listed next were all sequenced from one sample in a study of T cell repertoires in cytomegalovirus infection. One entry per CDR3 protein, called by TCRdb with MiXCR from the reads. The sample comprises 450,000 to 550,000 distinct CDR3 sequences, about 44% of which are singletons, and 35% to 50% rests with the top ten. The antigens for these receptors are not known. The sample was cultured PBMCs, taken from culture after CMV antigen stimulation. The source of these receptors is a human donor in good health (CMV status not recorded). Some clones in this sample may be carry-over from other donors' samples.

This clonotype appeared many times. J is TRBJ2-1 and V is TRBV7-2; the match to TRBD2 covers 11 bases. The V gene end was trimmed by 5 bases and the J gene end by 7 bases; junction bases not matched to a gene: 13. Per the germline V gene, CDR1 is SGHTA and CDR2 is FQGNSA. This CDR3 is 17 amino acids long. CDR3 sequence reads: CASSLGSVAGGGNEQFF. DNA for the CDR3: TGTGCCAGCAGCCTGGGGAGTGTAGCGGGAGGGGGGAATGAGCAGTTCTTC.

V is TRBV5-4 and J is TRBJ2-5; D is uncertain. Germline-derived CDR1 and CDR2 are SGHNT and YYREEE (reference sequence). CDR3 size: 12 residues. V was clipped by 5 bases and J by 4 bases, with 9 bases between them. CDR3: CASSSRLETQYF. CDR3 in DNA: TGTGCCAGCAGTTCGCGTTTAGAGACCCAGTACTTC.

The chain recombines TRBV11-2 with TRBJ1-1; 7 bases fit TRBD1. Germline CDR1 is SGHAT and CDR2 is FQNNGV. This CDR3 is 13 amino acids long. V shed 4 bases and J 11 bases; nucleotides not matched to a gene: 10. The chain's CDR3 is CASSSYRGIMAFF. As DNA, the CDR3 is TGTGCCAGCAGCTCGTACAGGGGAATTATGGCTTTCTTT.

The chain is built from TRBV19 and TRBJ2-4; 7 bases agree with TRBD1. After removal of 8 bases from V and 7 bases from J, the junction contained 11 bases not matched to a gene. Germline-derived CDR1 and CDR2 are LNHDA and SQIVND (reference sequence). The CDR3 has 14 amino acids. As DNA, the CDR3 is TGTGCCAGTCGAATCAAGGGGGCGCGGAACATTCAGTACTTC. Its translation is CASRIKGARNIQYF.

This clonotype has just a few counts. The chain combines TRBV12-3 or TRBV12-4 with TRBJ1-1; D is perhaps TRBD1 (5 bases). The CDR3 has 14 residues. V gave up 3 bases and J gave up 3 bases, with 11 bases separating them. The CDR3 nucleotides read TGTGCCAGCAGTTTCGGGGGGTCGGACACTGAAGCTTTCTTT. It translates to CASSFGGSDTEAFF.

The table lists this clonotype with a count of one. V usage is TRBV27 and J usage is TRBJ2-5; 10 positions agree with TRBD1. The CDR3 runs to 13 residues. Germline CDR1 is MNHEY and CDR2 is SMNVEV (reference sequence). J gave up 1 base and V 11 bases, and 4 bases lay outside the gene matches. The CDR3 DNA reads as TGTGCCGGCGGACAGGGGGTCCAAGAGACCCAGTACTTC. Protein sequence: CAGGQGVQETQYF.

The CDR3 protein is CATSKGTAPDYTF. The CDR3 DNA sequence: TGTGCCACCAGCAAAGGGACAGCCCCTGACTACACCTTC. The V and J genes are TRBV15 and TRBJ1-2, with TRBD1 matching over 7 bases. J gave up 10 bases and V 4 bases, and 9 bases lay outside the gene matches. Germline CDR1 and CDR2: LNHNV and YYDKDF (reference sequence). The CDR3 contains 13 residues.

This clonotype appeared a few times. The genes are TRBV6-5 and TRBJ2-7, with D hard to call. The germline V and J ends were trimmed by 8 bases and 0 bases, with 11 bases remaining between them. The CDR3 contains 13 residues. CDR1 MNHEY and CDR2 SVGAGI come from the germline V gene. CDR3 loop: CASLGGSSYEQYF. CDR3 bases: TGTGCCAGCCTCGGCGGAAGCTCCTACGAGCAGTACTTC.

The sample holds a few counts of this clonotype. The chain couples TRBV6-2 or TRBV6-3 to TRBJ2-1; TRBD1 or TRBD2 may be the D gene (5 bases each). The V end lost 6 bases, the J end lost 5 bases, and 17 bases lay between the germline ends. The CDR3 covers 15 residues. Per germline, CDR1 MNHEY and CDR2 SVGEGT. The chain's CDR3 is CASRLIRDANNEQFF. The CDR3 coding sequence is TGTGCCAGCAGATTAATACGGGACGCCAACAATGAGCAGTTCTTC.

This clonotype was observed at least ten times. The chain recombines TRBV7-2 with TRBJ2-7; 9 bases agree with TRBD2. Trimming removed 5 bases from V and 0 bases from J; junction bases left unmatched: 8. This CDR3 is built from 16 residues. Germline assignment: CDR1 SGHTA and CDR2 FQGNSA. CDR3 DNA sequence: TGTGCCAGCAGCGCCTTAGCGGGAGCAAGCTCCTACGAGCAGTACTTC. Encoded protein: CASSALAGASSYEQYF. The variable domain in full, completed from reference TRBV7-2 and TRBJ2-7, reads GAGVSQSPSNKVTEKGKDVELRCDPISGHTALYWYRQSLGQGLEFLIYFQGNSAPDKSGLPSDRFSAERTGGSVSTLTIQRTQQEDSAVYLCASSALAGASSYEQYFGPGTRLTVT.

The genes are TRBV7-2 and TRBJ2-1; 8 positions match TRBD2. After removal of 0 bases from V and 6 bases from J, the junction contained 4 bases not matched to a gene. The CDR3 extends over 15 amino acids. Germline values: CDR1 SGHTA, CDR2 FQGNSA. The CDR3 bases are TGTGCCAGCAGCTTAGCGTTGCTAGCGGGCAATGAGCAGTTCTTC. Amino acids: CASSLALLAGNEQFF.

The chain employs TRBV7-2 and TRBJ1-5; D call uncertain. CDR3 length equals 13 residues. CDR1 and CDR2 from the germline V gene are SGHTA and FQGNSA. V lost 4 bases and J 5 bases, leaving 9 bases between the germline ends. The CDR3: CASSYRWDQPQHF. DNA of the CDR3: TGTGCCAGCAGCTATCGGTGGGATCAGCCCCAGCATTTT.

This chain joins TRBV6-5 and TRBJ2-2; TRBD2 agrees at 11 bases. After removal of 5 bases from V and 4 bases from J, the junction contained 9 bases not matched to a gene. The CDR3 is 17 residues long. Per the germline V gene, CDR1 is MNHEY and CDR2 is SVGAGI. The CDR3 sequence is CASSQTLAGGPTGELFF. CDR3 DNA sequence: TGTGCCAGCAGTCAGACGCTAGCGGGAGGTCCCACCGGGGAGCTGTTTTTT.

V usage is TRBV7-8 and J usage is TRBJ2-3, with TRBD1 as a possible D gene (5 bases). V gave up 3 bases and J gave up 5 bases, with 12 bases separating them. The CDR3 loop spans 14 amino acids. CDR1 SGHVS and CDR2 FQNEAQ come from the germline V gene. CDR3 sequence reads: CASSFLTDRDTQYF. CDR3 bases: TGTGCCAGCAGCTTTTTGACAGATCGAGATACGCAGTATTTT. The full variable domain, rest sourced from reference TRBV7-8 and TRBJ2-3, is GAGVSQSPRYKVAKRGQDVALRCDPISGHVSLFWYQQALGQGPEFLTYFQNEAQLDKSGLPSDRFFAERPEGSVSTLKIQRTQQEDSAVYLCASSFLTDRDTQYFGPGTRLTVL.

Many counts were recorded for this clonotype. V is TRBV7-2 and J is TRBJ1-5; 7 bases align to TRBD1. Germline V lookup: CDR1 SGHTA, CDR2 FQGNSA. This CDR3 has 15 residues. After removal of 1 base from V and 9 bases from J, the junction contained 9 bases not matched to a gene. CDR3 sequence: CASSLGGQTIRPQHF. CDR3 nucleotide sequence: TGTGCCAGCAGCTTAGGGGGACAGACTATCAGGCCCCAGCATTTT.

This clonotype has more than one count but fewer than ten. The chain links TRBV7-2 to TRBJ2-3, with D perhaps TRBD1 or TRBD2 (5 bases each). Germline V gene lookup returns CDR1 SGHTA and CDR2 FQGNSA. The CDR3 consists of 14 residues. The ends were cut back, 8 bases at V and 4 bases at J, with 16 bases in the middle. CDR3 in amino acids: CASGAEGPPDTQYF. The DNA for the CDR3 is TGTGCCAGCGGGGCCGAGGGCCCTCCAGATACGCAGTATTTT. The full variable domain, rest sourced from reference TRBV7-2 and TRBJ2-3, is GAGVSQSPSNKVTEKGKDVELRCDPISGHTALYWYRQSLGQGLEFLIYFQGNSAPDKSGLPSDRFSAERTGGSVSTLTIQRTQQEDSAVYLCASGAEGPPDTQYFGPGTRLTVL.

The rearrangement uses TRBV5-1 and TRBJ2-7; D is possibly TRBD2 (5 bases). Germline values: CDR1 SGHRS, CDR2 YFSETQ. This CDR3 has 14 amino acids. V dropped 4 bases and J dropped 4 bases, with 15 bases sitting between them. The DNA for the CDR3 is TGCGCCAGCAGCCTGGACCCCACTAGGTACGAGCAGTACTTC. As protein: CASSLDPTRYEQYF.

CDR3 region: CATSRRLATDTQYF. CDR3 DNA sequence: TGTGCCACCAGCAGAAGACTAGCCACAGATACGCAGTATTTT. The rearrangement links TRBV15 to TRBJ2-3; 7 bases are a match to TRBD2. This CDR3 has 14 amino acids. Germline values: CDR1 LNHNV, CDR2 YYDKDF (reference sequence). J was trimmed by 2 bases and V by 2 bases; bases with no gene match: 1.

The CDR3 region is CASSILQGGDSPLHF. The DNA of the CDR3 is TGTGCCAGTAGTATCCTACAGGGGGGCGATTCACCCCTCCACTTT. The chain has TRBV19 and TRBJ1-6; 8 bases map to TRBD1. This CDR3 has 15 residues. The germline V gene encodes CDR1 LNHDA and CDR2 SQIVND (reference sequence). The V gene end was trimmed by 3 bases and the J gene end by 8 bases; junction bases not matched to a gene: 6.

V is TRBV6-1 and J is TRBJ2-1; D might be TRBD2 (6 bases). Germline CDR1 is MNHNS and CDR2 is SASEGT. The V end lost 0 bases, the J end lost 12 bases, and 15 bases lay between the germline ends. This CDR3 comprises 14 residues. The CDR3 bases are TGTGCCAGCAGTGAAGCCGGGAAAGGGGAGGCGCAGTTCTTC. Translating gives CASSEAGKGEAQFF.

The chain recombines TRBV6-1 with TRBJ2-7; 8 nucleotides line up with TRBD2. The CDR3 consists of 15 residues. V lost 6 bases and J lost 6; bases outside the gene matches: 13. Per germline, CDR1 MNHNS and CDR2 SASEGT. The CDR3 sequence is CASRTSAFLAREQYF. The CDR3 coding sequence is TGTGCCAGCAGGACTAGCGCTTTCCTGGCGCGCGAGCAGTACTTC.

V is TRBV12-3 or TRBV12-4 and J is TRBJ2-5, with D possibly matching TRBD2 (6 bases). The CDR3 has 13 amino acids. Trimming took off 7 bases at V and 5 bases at J, with 14 bases between the two ends. The DNA of the CDR3 is TGTGCCAGCAATATACTAGCTGAGGAGACCCAGTACTTC. Translated: CASNILAEETQYF.

In DNA form, the CDR3 reads TGTGCCAGCAGCCTCCTGGGGGGGGACACTGAAGCTTTCTTT. It is translated as CASSLLGGDTEAFF. V usage is TRBV7-2 and J usage is TRBJ1-1; D may be TRBD1 (5 bases). This CDR3 is built from 14 residues. The V end was cut by 5 bases, the J end by 3 bases, with 13 bases between. Germline V gene lookup returns CDR1 SGHTA and CDR2 FQGNSA.

The chain links TRBV15 to TRBJ2-5, with 8 nucleotides matching TRBD2. The CDR3 is 14 residues long. CDR1 and CDR2 from the germline V gene are LNHNV and YYDKDF (reference sequence). The V segment lost 5 bases and the J segment 5 bases; nucleotides outside the gene matches: 7. Here the CDR3 DNA reads TGTGCCACCAGCCGCGCAGCGGGGGTTGAGACCCAGTACTTC. The encoded protein is CATSRAAGVETQYF.

V and J are TRBV6-1 and TRBJ1-5, with D unclear. Trimming stripped 0 bases from V and 4 bases from J, with 13 bases between. CDR3 size: 16 residues. Germline CDR1 MNHNS, CDR2 SASEGT. The CDR3 sequence: CASSEALSIRNQPQHF. For the CDR3, the DNA is TGTGCCAGCAGTGAAGCTTTGTCAATTCGTAATCAGCCCCAGCATTTT.

This clonotype was seen ten or more times. J is TRBJ1-6 and V is TRBV7-2, with 7 bases lining up with TRBD1. The CDR3 loop spans 16 amino acids. The V segment lost 0 bases and the J segment 7 bases; nucleotides outside the gene matches: 6. CDR1 and CDR2 from the germline V gene are SGHTA and FQGNSA. CDR3 sequence (DNA): TGTGCCAGCAGCTTAGCGTGGGACAGCAGAAATTCACCCCTCCACTTT. Its protein product is CASSLAWDSRNSPLHF.

The V gene is TRBV7-2, the J gene TRBJ1-6; D perhaps matches TRBD1 (5 bases). The CDR3 is made up of 14 amino acids. Trimming took off 3 bases at V and 8 bases at J, with 11 bases between the two ends. The germline V gene encodes CDR1 SGHTA and CDR2 FQGNSA. The CDR3 reads CASSFYQGYSPLHF. The DNA for the CDR3 is TGTGCCAGCAGCTTCTATCAGGGCTATTCACCCCTCCACTTT.

The chain uses TRBV7-2 and TRBJ2-7; 7 bases are shared with TRBD2. Germline CDR1 is SGHTA and CDR2 is FQGNSA. The CDR3 runs to 13 residues. Trimming at V came to 3 bases and at J to 3 bases, leaving 2 bases not matched to a gene. DNA of the CDR3: TGTGCCAGCAGCTTTGGGGAGGGCTACGAGCAGTACTTC. It yields the protein CASSFGEGYEQYF.

The chain combines TRBV4-1 with TRBJ1-5; D call uncertain. CDR3 length: 14 residues. CDR1 and CDR2 from the germline V gene are MGHRA and YSYEKL. V dropped 0 bases and J dropped 0 bases, with 3 bases sitting between them. CDR3 region: CASSQDHSNQPQHF. The CDR3 nucleotides read TGCGCCAGCAGCCAAGATCATAGCAATCAGCCCCAGCATTTT.